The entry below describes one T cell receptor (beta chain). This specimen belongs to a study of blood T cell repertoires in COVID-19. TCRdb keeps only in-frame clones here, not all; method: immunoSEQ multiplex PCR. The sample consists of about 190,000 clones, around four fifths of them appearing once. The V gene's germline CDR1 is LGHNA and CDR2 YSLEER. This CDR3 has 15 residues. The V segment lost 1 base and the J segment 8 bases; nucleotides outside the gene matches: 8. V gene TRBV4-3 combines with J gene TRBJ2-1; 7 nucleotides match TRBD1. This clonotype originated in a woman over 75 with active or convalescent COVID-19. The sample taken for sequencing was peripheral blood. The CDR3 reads CASSQAWTGRDEQFF. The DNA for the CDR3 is TGCGCCAGCAGCCAAGCCTGGACAGGCCGGGATGAGCAGTTCTTC.